Following are 12 T cell receptor beta chains from one sample sequenced in a study of a mutant IDH1 vaccine in newly diagnosed glioma. The antigens for these receptors are not known. Indicated time point: week 35, safety follow-up. It was 300 ug of mutant IDH1 20-mer peptide that made up each vaccine dose, given with topical imiquimod. The method was immunoSEQ multiplex PCR; TCRdb's version includes in-frame clones alone and lacks a portion of them. In the table there are 40,000 to 60,000 clones, roughly 80% of which are singletons. The specimen was PBMCs, collected from a glioma patient whose treatment included an IDH1 peptide vaccine. These receptors originate from a man aged 40-49 years with glioma.

The count of this clone is one. This chain uses TRBV6-5 with TRBJ1-6; D remains unclear. This CDR3 has 13 amino acids. CDR1 and CDR2 from the germline V gene are MNHEY and SVGAGI. V gave up 0 bases and J gave up 10 bases, with 7 bases separating them. The DNA for the CDR3 is TGTGCCAGCAGTTACTCGACCAGCTCACCCCTCCACTTT. Translating it yields CASSYSTSSPLHF.

J is TRBJ1-1 and V is TRBV7-3; 10 nucleotides line up with TRBD1. The germline V gene has CDR1 SGHTA and CDR2 FQGTGA. This CDR3 has 16 residues. Trimming took 0 bases from V and 0 from J; bases not matched to a gene: 1. CDR3 loop: CASSLTGQGLNTEAFF. CDR3 coding DNA: TGTGCCAGCAGCTTAACGGGACAGGGGTTGAACACTGAAGCTTTCTTT.

The gene calls are TRBV6-5 and TRBJ1-2, with TRBD1 matching 10 bases. V lost 7 bases to trimming and J lost 7 bases; unmatched junction nucleotides: 3. Germline V gene lookup returns CDR1 MNHEY and CDR2 SVGAGI. This CDR3 spans 12 amino acids. This chain's CDR3 is CASTRDRGGYTF. CDR3 nucleotides: TGTGCCAGCACCCGGGACAGGGGTGGCTACACCTTC.

The rearrangement uses TRBV11-2 and TRBJ1-3; possible D gene TRBD1, 6 bases. Trimming shortened V by 8 bases and J by 1 base, and 12 bases separated the two germline ends. The CDR3 has 14 amino acids. Per the germline V gene, CDR1 is SGHAT and CDR2 is FQNNGV. The DNA of the CDR3 is TGTGCCAGCGGGGGCGGGTGGTCTGGAAACACCATATATTTT. This sequence encodes CASGGGWSGNTIYF.

This clone showed up just once. The chain carries TRBV19 and TRBJ1-1; D is possibly TRBD1 (5 bases). V was clipped by 5 bases and J by 4 bases, with 23 bases between them. The CDR3 runs to 17 residues. Germline CDR1 reads LNHDA; CDR2 reads SQIVND (reference sequence). CDR3 amino acids: CASSARKGTAASTEAFF. CDR3 coding DNA: TGTGCCAGTAGTGCGCGAAAGGGGACCGCTGCTAGCACTGAAGCTTTCTTT.

This chain links TRBV6-1 with TRBJ2-3, with 7 positions matching TRBD1. V lost 3 bases and J lost 5; bases outside the gene matches: 2. CDR1 is MNHNS, CDR2 SASEGT, per germline. This CDR3 contains 13 residues. CDR3 region: CASSEYRGDTQYF. The CDR3 nucleotides are TGTGCCAGCAGTGAGTACAGGGGAGATACGCAGTATTTT.

This clone was detected once. This chain uses TRBV18 with TRBJ1-2; 11 positions agree with TRBD1. The germline V gene encodes CDR1 KGHSH and CDR2 LQKENI. V trimming: 3 bases; J trimming: 7 bases; junction bases outside the gene matches: 4. This CDR3 comprises 14 residues. The CDR3 DNA reads TGTGCCAGCTCACCGGACAGGGGGCAGGGTGGCTACACCTTC. Amino acids: CASSPDRGQGGYTF.

The chain uses TRBV5-1 and TRBJ2-2, with D perhaps TRBD2 (6 bases). This CDR3 contains 15 residues. Germline V gene data show CDR1 as SGHRS and CDR2 as YFSETQ. Trimming left V 6 bases short and J 0 bases short, with 12 bases between. This CDR3 reads CASMGGSANTGELFF. CDR3 DNA: TGCGCCAGCATGGGAGGCAGCGCGAACACCGGGGAGCTGTTTTTT. Full variable domain (rest looked up from reference TRBV5-1 and TRBJ2-2): KAGVTQTPRYLIKTRGQQVTLSCSPISGHRSVSWYQQTPGQGLQFLFEYFSETQRNKGNFPGRFSGRQFSNSRSEMNVSTLELGDSALYLCASMGGSANTGELFFGEGSRLTVL.

The count of this clone is one. The chain couples TRBV13 to TRBJ1-1, with D tentatively TRBD1 (5 bases). Deletions cut 5 bases from V and 4 bases from J, with 14 bases between. The CDR3 loop spans 14 amino acids. Germline CDR1 reads PRHDT; CDR2 reads FYEKMQ (reference sequence). CDR3 DNA sequence: TGTGCCAGCAGCGCCCGAATGGGGGGCACTGAAGCTTTCTTT. Protein: CASSARMGGTEAFF.

V and J are TRBV29-1 and TRBJ2-1; D not certain. Trimming shortened V by 3 bases and J by 4 bases, and 7 bases separated the two germline ends. The CDR3 contains 12 residues. Germline V CDR1 and CDR2: SQVTM, ANQGSEA. The CDR3 sequence is CSVDSGYNEQFF. The CDR3 bases are TGCAGCGTTGACTCCGGATACAATGAGCAGTTCTTC.

This chain links TRBV27 with TRBJ2-2; D not certain. Germline lookup yields CDR1 MNHEY and CDR2 SMNVEV (reference sequence). This CDR3 has 13 amino acids. V lost 5 bases, J lost 7 bases, and 11 bases lay in between. Here the CDR3 DNA reads TGTGCCAGCAGTCCCCTGGTGAGCGGGGAGCTGTTTTTT. Its translation: CASSPLVSGELFF.

This clone has just a few counts. The chain is built from TRBV21-1 and TRBJ2-5; the table names TRBD2, a call not compared with the DNA. TRBV21-1 is flagged as a pseudogene. The CDR3 runs to 16 residues. CDR3 in amino acids: CASSILSGGVLETQYF. The CDR3 nucleotides are TGTGCCAGCAGCATCCTTAGCGGGGGGGTGCTAGAGACCCAGTACTTC.